A selection of T cell receptor beta chains follows, all from one sample in a study of blood T cell repertoires in COVID-19. Measured with immunoSEQ multiplex PCR; TCRdb has only the in-frame clones, and not every one. The repertoire has about 150,000 clones, roughly 83% of them found once; the top ten carry 9% to 14%. The sequenced material came from peripheral blood. The receptors come from a woman aged 60-70 years with COVID-19, enrolled during active disease. Both conserved end residues are part of each CDR3. D genes are given only for firm matches. Only part of the rows carry a size: once, few, many, or a class if the clone is expanded.

. . TRBJ2-2 TRBV2 13 TGTGCCAGCAGTGAAGCGGCCACCGGGGAGCTGTTTTTT CASSEAATGELFF
. . TRBJ2-7 TRBV5-5 15 TGTGCCAGCAGCTCCGCGGGACGGAGCTCCTACGAGCAGTACTTC CASSSAGRSSYEQYF
. TRBD1 TRBJ2-5 TRBV6-5 15 TGTGCCAGCAGCCTACACAGGGGTTCCCAAGAGACCCAGTACTTC CASSLHRGSQETQYF
few TRBD1 TRBJ1-2 TRBV5-5 14 TGTGCCAGCAGTCAGGGACAGGGGCACCAGCGCTACACCTTC CASSQGQGHQRYTF
. . TRBJ1-4 TRBV12-5 16 TGTGCTAGTGGTTTGGCCCTTCGACGTGGAGGGGAAAAACTGTTTTTT CASGLALRRGGEKLFF
few . TRBJ2-2 TRBV29-1 11 TGCAGCGTTCGACAGTCCGGGGAGCTGTTTTTT CSVRQSGELFF
. . TRBJ2-2 TRBV11-3 12 TGTGCCAGCAGTCCCTCGGTGGGGGAGCTGTTTTTT CASSPSVGELFF
. TRBD2 TRBJ2-3 TRBV3-1/TRBV3-2 15 TGTGCCAGCAGCCTCGGGACTAGCGCTCTAGATACGCAGTATTTT CASSLGTSALDTQYF
. . TRBJ1-1 TRBV7-9 16 TGTGCCAGCAGCTTAGCCCCACAGATTCGACACACTGAAGCTTTCTTT CASSLAPQIRHTEAFF
. TRBD1 TRBJ2-2 TRBV4-2 16 TGTGCCAGCAGCCAGTCACCGGGACAGGGAACCGGGGAGCTGTTTTTT CASSQSPGQGTGELFF
. TRBD2 TRBJ2-1 TRBV7-9 17 TGTGCCAGCAGCCCCCGCCGATTAGCGGGAGGAGCAAATGAGCAGTTCTTC CASSPRRLAGGANEQFF
. TRBD2 TRBJ2-3 TRBV5-4 13 TGTGCCAGCAGCATTGGACTAGGGGATACGCAGTATTTT CASSIGLGDTQYF
. . TRBJ2-5 TRBV19 14 TGTGCCAGTAGTGCGGACACGGCGGGGGAGACCCAGTACTTC CASSADTAGETQYF
. . TRBJ1-1 TRBV20-1 13 TGCAGTGCTAGTCGCGACAGGAAGACTGAAGCTTTCTTT CSASRDRKTEAFF
. TRBD1 TRBJ1-2 TRBV6-5 15 TGTGCCAGCAGTTATCGGGCACAGGGGGCAAGAGGCTACACCTTC CASSYRAQGARGYTF
. . TRBJ1-4 TRBV16 16 TGTGCCAGCAGCTATTCCTCATACAGGGACATTGAAAAACTGTTTTTT CASSYSSYRDIEKLFF
. . TRBJ1-1 TRBV9 13 TGTGCCAGCAGTCAAGACTTAAACACTGAAGCTTTCTTT CASSQDLNTEAFF
. TRBD1 TRBJ1-1 TRBV7-2 16 TGTGCCAGCAGCTCCCAACTCCCGGGACAGGGGTCCCAAGCTTTCTTT CASSSQLPGQGSQAFF
. . TRBJ2-2 TRBV9 13 TGTGCCAGCAGCCGAACAGGGTTCGGGGAGCTGTTTTTT CASSRTGFGELFF
. TRBD1 TRBJ1-4 TRBV7-2 13 TGTGCCAGCAGCCCCGGGACAGTAGAAAAACTGTTTTTT CASSPGTVEKLFF
. TRBD2 TRBJ2-1 TRBV11-1 15 TGTGCCAGCAGCTCCGGACTAGCGGGGGCCGGGGAGCAGTTCTTC CASSSGLAGAGEQFF
. . TRBJ2-7 TRBV5-1 14 TGCGCCAGCAGCTTTGGAGGGCTTGAGATGGAGCAGTACTTC CASSFGGLEMEQYF
. . TRBJ1-1 TRBV6-5 13 TGTGCCAGCAGATCGGGGGGTGGGACTGAAGCTTTCTTT CASRSGGGTEAFF
. TRBD2 TRBJ2-1 TRBV5-1 16 TGCGCCAGCAGCTCCACCGGGACTACACTCTACAATGAGCAGTTCTTC CASSSTGTTLYNEQFF
. . TRBJ1-2 TRBV19 14 TGTGCCAGTAGTACCCAGGGGACAAGCTATGGCTACACCTTC CASSTQGTSYGYTF
. TRBD1 TRBJ2-1 TRBV7-3 16 TGTGCCAGCAGCCTAACAAGACAGGGGGCTAAGAATGAGCAGTTCTTC CASSLTRQGAKNEQFF
. . TRBJ1-4 TRBV30 15 TGTGCCTGGAGTGCCCCCGGGGTGGGAAATGAAAAACTGTTTTTT CAWSAPGVGNEKLFF
. TRBD2 TRBJ2-5 TRBV2 15 TGTGCCAGCAGGCCGCTAGCGGGGGCAGGAGAGACCCAGTACTTC CASRPLAGAGETQYF
. . TRBJ1-3 TRBV19 13 TGTGCCAGTAGTGCCCGGGGGAGAAACACCATATATTTT CASSARGRNTIYF
. TRBD2 TRBJ2-3 TRBV19 22 TGTGCCAGTAGTATAGAAGGGATCACCGGGACTAGCGGGAAATTGGTCACAGATACGCAGTATTTT CASSIEGITGTSGKLVTDTQYF
. . TRBJ1-1 TRBV7-3 15 TGTGCCAGCAGCTTACTACGGGGAACTAACACTGAAGCTTTCTTT CASSLLRGTNTEAFF
once TRBD2 TRBJ2-2 TRBV2 13 TGTGCCAGCAGGGCGGGGGAGACCGGGGAGCTGTTTTTT CASRAGETGELFF
. . TRBJ1-6 TRBV30 14 TGTGCCGGAGGGATTCCCCTTTATAATTCACCCCTCCACTTT CAGGIPLYNSPLHF
once TRBD2 TRBJ2-1 TRBV3-1/TRBV3-2 17 TGTGCCAGCAGCCAAGGACTAGCGGGAGGGGTAGACAATGAGCAGTTCTTC CASSQGLAGGVDNEQFF
. . TRBJ2-5 TRBV15 15 TGTGCCACCAGCAGAGATCCCGGCAGCGAAGAGACCCAGTACTTC CATSRDPGSEETQYF
once TRBD1 TRBJ1-3 TRBV7-9 17 TGTGCCAGCAGCTTAGCGGGGACAGGGACCTCTGGAAACACCATATATTTT CASSLAGTGTSGNTIYF
. . TRBJ1-5 TRBV19 13 TGTGCCAGTGTATCCAGGGCGAGCCAGCCCCAGCATTTT CASVSRASQPQHF
. TRBD1 TRBJ2-7 TRBV19 15 TGTGCCAGTAGCACCAGACAGGGAGTTCTCTACGAGCAGTACTTC CASSTRQGVLYEQYF
. . TRBJ1-2 TRBV5-1 16 TGCGCCAGCAGCTTGGAAGGCGAGGCGACAGGCTATGGCTACACCTTC CASSLEGEATGYGYTF
once . TRBJ1-3 TRBV4-2 15 TGTGCCAGCAGCCAAGATGAGCAGGGCCGAAACACCATATATTTT CASSQDEQGRNTIYF
. TRBD2 TRBJ2-1 TRBV5-1 16 TGCGCCAGCAGCTTGGAGGCGGGAGGGCGCTTCAATGAGCAGTTCTTC CASSLEAGGRFNEQFF
once TRBD2 TRBJ2-3 TRBV18 16 TGTGCCAGCTCACCATTTACTAGCGGCCCCTCAGATACGCAGTATTTT CASSPFTSGPSDTQYF
once . TRBJ1-1 TRBV18 13 TGTGCCAGCTCAGGAGCTTCGAACACTGAAGCTTTCTTT CASSGASNTEAFF